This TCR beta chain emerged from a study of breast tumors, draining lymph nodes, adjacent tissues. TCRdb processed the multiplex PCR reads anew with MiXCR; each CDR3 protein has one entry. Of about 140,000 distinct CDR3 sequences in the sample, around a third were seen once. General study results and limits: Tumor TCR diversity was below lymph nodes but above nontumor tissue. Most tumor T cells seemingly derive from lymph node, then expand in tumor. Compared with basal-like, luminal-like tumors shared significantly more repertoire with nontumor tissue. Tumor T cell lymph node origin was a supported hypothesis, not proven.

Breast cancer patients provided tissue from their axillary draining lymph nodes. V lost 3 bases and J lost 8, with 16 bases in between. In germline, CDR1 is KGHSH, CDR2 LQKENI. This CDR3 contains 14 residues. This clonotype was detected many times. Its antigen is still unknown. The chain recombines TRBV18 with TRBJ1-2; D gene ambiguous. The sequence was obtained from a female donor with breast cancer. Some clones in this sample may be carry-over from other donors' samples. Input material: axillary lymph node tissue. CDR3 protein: CASSPTQQGLGYTF. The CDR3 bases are TGTGCCAGCTCACCCACCCAACAAGGGTTAGGCTACACCTTC.